A selection of T cell receptor beta chains follows, all from one sample in a study of T cell repertoires in cytomegalovirus infection. Their target antigens are unknown. TCRdb used MiXCR to reprocess the reads, holding one entry per CDR3 protein. The sample includes about 770,000 distinct CDR3 sequences, 25% to 35% seen only once; the top ten take roughly 13%. Specimen: cultured CD8+ T cells from PBMCs, collected from culture after CMV antigen stimulation. The origin of the receptors is a human donor in good health (CMV status not recorded). Some clones in this sample may be carry-over from other donors' samples. Both conserved end residues are part of each CDR3. A D gene is named only where the DNA matches it firmly. Clone size appears in some rows only: once, few, many, or a class for an expanded clone.

TRBJ1-1	TRBV19	-	-	CASSRNRLKNTEAFF	TGTGCCAGTAGTAGAAACAGGTTAAAGAACACTGAAGCTTTCTTT
TRBJ2-1	TRBV11-2	many	TRBD2	CASSLRLAGAKPSYNEQFF	TGTGCCAGCAGCTTACGACTAGCGGGGGCCAAACCCTCCTACAATGAGCAGTTCTTC
TRBJ2-2	TRBV12-3/TRBV12-4	many	TRBD1	CASSWDRGRSGELFF	TGTGCCAGCAGTTGGGACAGGGGGAGGTCCGGGGAGCTGTTTTTT
TRBJ1-1	TRBV19	-	TRBD1	CASSIGGTVAFF	TGTGCCAGTAGTATCGGTGGGACAGTGGCTTTCTTT
TRBJ1-3	TRBV20-1	-	-	CSARDVAAGNTIYF	TGCAGTGCTAGAGATGTAGCAGCTGGAAACACCATATATTTT
TRBJ1-6	TRBV27	few	TRBD1	CASSRGLSNSPLHF	TGTGCCAGCAGCAGGGGGCTCAGTAATTCACCCCTCCACTTT
TRBJ1-1	TRBV20-1	-	-	CSATIPGNTEAFF	TGCAGTGCTACAATTCCAGGCAACACTGAAGCTTTCTTT
TRBJ2-3	TRBV7-3	few	TRBD1	CASSLKGQITDTQYF	TGTGCCAGCAGCTTAAAGGGACAGATCACAGATACGCAGTATTTT
TRBJ1-6	TRBV29-1	-	-	CSVGRTAKGGSYNSPLHF	TGCAGCGTTGGGAGGACCGCGAAAGGGGGCTCCTATAATTCACCCCTCCACTTT
TRBJ2-2	TRBV12-3/TRBV12-4	many	TRBD2	CASSLAGGVNTGELFF	TGTGCCAGCAGTTTAGCTGGGGGGGTGAACACCGGGGAGCTGTTTTTT
TRBJ1-5	TRBV20-1	-	-	CSARGSISFWGNQPQHF	TGCAGTGCTAGGGGGTCAATATCCTTTTGGGGCAATCAGCCCCAGCATTTT
TRBJ1-2	TRBV27	few	-	CASSLKSGYYGYTF	TGTGCCAGCAGTTTAAAATCGGGATACTATGGCTACACCTTC
TRBJ1-1	TRBV7-8	-	-	CASSFYRQGLDGGTEAFF	TGTGCCAGCAGCTTTTATCGGCAGGGGCTAGATGGAGGCACTGAAGCTTTCTTT
TRBJ2-5	TRBV28	few	-	CASRQQGRAPDSQETQYF	TGTGCCAGCAGGCAACAGGGCCGGGCCCCCGATTCTCAAGAGACCCAGTACTTC
TRBJ2-1	TRBV6-2/TRBV6-3	many	-	CASSVLSYNEQFF	TGTGCCAGCAGCGTACTCTCCTACAATGAGCAGTTCTTC
TRBJ1-2	TRBV10-3	many	-	CAISPQTSSYGYTF	TGTGCCATCAGCCCTCAAACCTCCAGCTATGGCTACACCTTC
TRBJ1-1	TRBV5-4	-	-	CASSLVETAKAFF	TGTGCCAGCAGCTTGGTGGAGACGGCGAAAGCTTTCTTT
TRBJ2-1	TRBV12-3/TRBV12-4	-	TRBD2	CASRELAGGLGEQFF	TGTGCCAGCAGAGAGCTAGCGGGGGGGCTCGGTGAGCAGTTCTTC
TRBJ2-1	TRBV27	-	-	CASSLGFTNEQFF	TGTGCCAGCAGTTTAGGGTTTACCAATGAGCAGTTCTTC
TRBJ1-3	TRBV7-8	many	-	CASSLVGSRNTIYF	TGTGCCAGCAGCTTAGTGGGTAGTAGAAACACCATATATTTT
TRBJ2-2	TRBV7-4	-	TRBD1	CASSPPRQGGELFF	TGTGCCAGCAGCCCCCCGAGACAGGGAGGGGAGCTGTTTTTT
TRBJ1-1	TRBV3-1	-	-	CASSPLLTVNTEAFF	TGTGCCAGCAGCCCGCTTCTCACAGTAAACACTGAAGCTTTCTTT
TRBJ2-1	TRBV19	-	TRBD2	CASSIAGGNYNEQFF	TGTGCCAGTAGTATAGCGGGGGGGAACTACAATGAGCAGTTCTTC
TRBJ2-7	TRBV5-4	-	TRBD2	CASSLRGEGNEQYF	TGTGCCAGCAGCTTACGAGGGGAGGGTAACGAGCAGTACTTC
TRBJ1-1	TRBV19	-	-	CASSGSGIAFF	TGTGCCAGTAGTGGGTCTGGTATAGCTTTCTTT
TRBJ2-7	TRBV7-6	-	TRBD1	CASSTGTGGTYEQYF	TGTGCCAGCAGCACTGGGACAGGGGGAACCTACGAGCAGTACTTC
TRBJ2-2	TRBV5-8	-	-	CASSVLRNTGELFF	TGTGCCAGCAGCGTCCTCCGGAACACCGGGGAGCTGTTTTTT
TRBJ2-1	TRBV12-3/TRBV12-4	-	-	CASSSTPNEQFF	TGTGCCAGCAGTTCGACCCCCAATGAGCAGTTCTTC
TRBJ1-1	TRBV7-9	few	-	CASSLGGQYTEAFF	TGTGCCAGCAGCTTAGGTGGGCAGTACACTGAAGCTTTCTTT
TRBJ2-5	TRBV6-8	-	TRBD1	CASSIGTGGETQYF	TGTGCCAGCAGTATCGGGACAGGGGGAGAGACCCAGTACTTC
TRBJ1-1	TRBV9	few	-	CASSPRQRNTEAFF	TGTGCCAGCAGCCCCAGACAGAGGAACACTGAAGCTTTCTTT
TRBJ2-2	TRBV4-3	-	-	CASSPAWGSTGELFF	TGCGCCAGCAGCCCCGCATGGGGTAGCACCGGGGAGCTGTTTTTT
TRBJ2-3	TRBV7-9	many	TRBD1	CASSFRDREADTQYF	TGTGCCAGCAGCTTCCGGGACAGGGAGGCAGATACGCAGTATTTT
TRBJ2-2	TRBV7-2	-	-	CAVGGNTGELFF	TGTGCTGTGGGGGGGAACACCGGGGAGCTGTTTTTT
TRBJ2-1	TRBV6-5	-	TRBD2	CASSLGLAGKGEQFF	TGTGCCAGCAGCCTTGGACTAGCGGGGAAGGGTGAGCAGTTCTTC
TRBJ1-4	TRBV28	few	TRBD1	CASSPRTGGFEKLFF	TGTGCCAGCAGCCCCCGGACAGGGGGTTTCGAAAAACTGTTTTTT
TRBJ1-5	TRBV7-8	many	-	CASSLAPYSNQPQHF	TGTGCCAGCAGCCTAGCGCCATATAGCAATCAGCCCCAGCATTTT
TRBJ2-2	TRBV11-3	many	-	CASSARRGLNTGELFF	TGTGCCAGCAGCGCCCGCCGTGGGCTGAACACCGGGGAGCTGTTTTTT
TRBJ1-1	TRBV27	-	-	CASRKPNTEAFF	TGTGCCAGCAGAAAACCTAACACTGAAGCTTTCTTT
TRBJ1-5	TRBV27	-	-	CASSLGGAAQPQHF	TGTGCCAGCAGTTTAGGGGGGGCTGCTCAGCCCCAGCATTTT
TRBJ2-3	TRBV19	-	TRBD1	CASSMTGGSTDTQYF	TGTGCCAGTAGTATGACAGGGGGCTCCACAGATACGCAGTATTTT
TRBJ1-5	TRBV7-8	few	-	CASSLSGTRYNQPQHF	TGTGCCAGCAGCTTAAGCGGGACACGGTATAATCAGCCCCAGCATTTT
TRBJ1-1	TRBV19	few	-	CASSITGGFPEAFF	TGTGCCAGTAGTATAACGGGGGGCTTCCCTGAAGCTTTCTTT
TRBJ2-3	TRBV14	-	-	CASSQDIGGRTDTQYF	TGTGCCAGCAGCCAAGACATAGGGGGACGCACAGATACGCAGTATTTT
TRBJ2-7	TRBV6-5	-	-	CASSFRGYEQYF	TGTGCCAGCAGTTTCAGGGGTTACGAGCAGTACTTC
TRBJ2-5	TRBV6-5	-	TRBD1	CASSLQGRQETQYF	TGTGCCAGCTCCCTACAGGGGCGACAAGAGACCCAGTACTTC
TRBJ1-1	TRBV2	few	TRBD1	CASSDPGGEKNTEAFF	TGTGCCAGCAGTGATCCAGGGGGCGAGAAGAACACTGAAGCTTTCTTT
TRBJ2-5	TRBV24-1	few	-	CATSDFGGEETQYF	TGTGCCACCAGTGATTTCGGCGGGGAAGAGACCCAGTACTTC
TRBJ2-3	TRBV7-9	-	TRBD2	CASSPILAGGSTDTQYF	TGTGCCAGCAGCCCTATACTAGCGGGGGGCAGCACAGATACGCAGTATTTT
TRBJ2-2	TRBV6-2/TRBV6-3	few	-	CASSYSIGDKNTGELFF	TGTGCCAGCAGTTACTCGATAGGGGACAAGAACACCGGGGAGCTGTTTTTT
TRBJ2-1	TRBV29-1	-	-	CSVEDLGRSSYNEQFF	TGCAGCGTTGAAGATCTGGGGAGGAGCTCCTACAATGAGCAGTTCTTC
TRBJ2-2	TRBV7-3	-	-	CASSLESVRTGELFF	TGTGCCAGCAGCTTAGAGTCAGTTCGCACCGGGGAGCTGTTTTTT
TRBJ2-5	TRBV7-2	many	-	CASISRGRGEETQYF	TGTGCCAGCATTTCACGGGGGAGGGGGGAAGAGACCCAGTACTTC
TRBJ2-1	TRBV14	few	TRBD1	CASSQAGQGVYNEQFF	TGTGCCAGCAGCCAAGCGGGACAGGGGGTTTACAATGAGCAGTTCTTC
TRBJ2-5	TRBV12-3/TRBV12-4	few	-	CASSRLVRETQYF	TGTGCCAGCAGTCGACTAGTCCGCGAGACCCAGTACTTC
TRBJ2-1	TRBV19	-	TRBD2	CASSFPGLAPEQFF	TGTGCCAGTAGTTTCCCCGGACTAGCTCCTGAGCAGTTCTTC
TRBJ2-3	TRBV4-1	-	-	CASSQEGGTGAITDTQYF	TGCGCCAGCAGCCAAGAGGGCGGAACGGGGGCCATCACAGATACGCAGTATTTT
TRBJ2-4	TRBV7-3	few	TRBD2	CASSSLSGGHKNIQYF	TGTGCCAGCAGCTCACTTAGCGGGGGGCACAAAAACATTCAGTACTTC
TRBJ1-2	TRBV7-6	few	-	CASSSSLTGFYYGYTF	TGTGCCAGCAGCTCAAGTTTAACAGGCTTCTACTATGGCTACACCTTC